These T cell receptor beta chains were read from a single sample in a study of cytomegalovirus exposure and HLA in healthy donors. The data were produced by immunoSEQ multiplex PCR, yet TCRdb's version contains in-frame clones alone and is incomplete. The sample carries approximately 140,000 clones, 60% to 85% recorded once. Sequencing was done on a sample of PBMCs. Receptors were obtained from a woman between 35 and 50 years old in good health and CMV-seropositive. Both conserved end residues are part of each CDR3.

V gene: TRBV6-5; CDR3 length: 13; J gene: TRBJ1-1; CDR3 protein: CASKQTGNTEAFF
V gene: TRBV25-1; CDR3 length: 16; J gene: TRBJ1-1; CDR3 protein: CASSEFGVSIPTEAFF
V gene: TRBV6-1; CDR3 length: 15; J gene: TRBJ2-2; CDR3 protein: CASSDGDRNTGELFF
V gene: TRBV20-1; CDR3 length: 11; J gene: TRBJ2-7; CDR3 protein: CSASSQCEQYF
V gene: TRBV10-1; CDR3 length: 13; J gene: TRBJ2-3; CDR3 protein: CASSVSYTDTQYF
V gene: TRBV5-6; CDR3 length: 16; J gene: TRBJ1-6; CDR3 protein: CASSTGQVSYNSPLHF
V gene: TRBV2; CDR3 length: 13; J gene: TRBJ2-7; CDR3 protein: CASRRQGGGEQYF
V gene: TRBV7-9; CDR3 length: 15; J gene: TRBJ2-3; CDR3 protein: CASSLGGEGSDTQYF
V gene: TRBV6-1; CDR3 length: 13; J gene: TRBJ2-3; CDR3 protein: CASRYTSTDTQYF
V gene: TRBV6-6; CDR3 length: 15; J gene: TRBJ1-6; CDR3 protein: CASSFPGTKVSSLHF
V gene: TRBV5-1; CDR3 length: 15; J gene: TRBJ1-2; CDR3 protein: CASSSSGAGPYGYTF
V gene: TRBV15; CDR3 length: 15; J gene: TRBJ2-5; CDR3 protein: CATSRGQGGRETQYF
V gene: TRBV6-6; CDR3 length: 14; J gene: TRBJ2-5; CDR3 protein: CASSRSFAGETQYF
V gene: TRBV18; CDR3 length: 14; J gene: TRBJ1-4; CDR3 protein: CASSPRGRDEKLFF
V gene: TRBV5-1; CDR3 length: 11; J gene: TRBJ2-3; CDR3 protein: CASSLEGGQYF
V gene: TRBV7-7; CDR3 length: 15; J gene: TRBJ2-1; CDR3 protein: CASSLGQGYSNEQFF
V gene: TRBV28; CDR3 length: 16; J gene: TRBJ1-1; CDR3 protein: CASSLPGTAKNTEAFF
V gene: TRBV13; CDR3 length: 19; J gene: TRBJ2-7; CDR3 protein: CASSPRLGSGGEHYYEQYF